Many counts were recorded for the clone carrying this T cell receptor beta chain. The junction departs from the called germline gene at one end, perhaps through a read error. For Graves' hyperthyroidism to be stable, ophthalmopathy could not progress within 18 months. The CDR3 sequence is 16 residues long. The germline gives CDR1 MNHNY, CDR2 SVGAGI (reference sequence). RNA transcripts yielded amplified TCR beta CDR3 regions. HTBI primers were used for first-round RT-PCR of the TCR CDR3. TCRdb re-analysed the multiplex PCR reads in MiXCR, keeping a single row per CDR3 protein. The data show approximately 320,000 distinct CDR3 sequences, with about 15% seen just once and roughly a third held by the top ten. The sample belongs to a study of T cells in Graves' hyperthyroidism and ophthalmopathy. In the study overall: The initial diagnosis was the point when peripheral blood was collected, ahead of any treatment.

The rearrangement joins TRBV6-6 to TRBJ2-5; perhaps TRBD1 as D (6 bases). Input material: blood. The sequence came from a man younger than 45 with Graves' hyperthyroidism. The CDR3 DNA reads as TGTGCCAGCAGTTACTCCCCCCGACAGGTCGGAGAGGCCCAGTACTTC. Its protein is CASSYSPRQVGEAQYF.